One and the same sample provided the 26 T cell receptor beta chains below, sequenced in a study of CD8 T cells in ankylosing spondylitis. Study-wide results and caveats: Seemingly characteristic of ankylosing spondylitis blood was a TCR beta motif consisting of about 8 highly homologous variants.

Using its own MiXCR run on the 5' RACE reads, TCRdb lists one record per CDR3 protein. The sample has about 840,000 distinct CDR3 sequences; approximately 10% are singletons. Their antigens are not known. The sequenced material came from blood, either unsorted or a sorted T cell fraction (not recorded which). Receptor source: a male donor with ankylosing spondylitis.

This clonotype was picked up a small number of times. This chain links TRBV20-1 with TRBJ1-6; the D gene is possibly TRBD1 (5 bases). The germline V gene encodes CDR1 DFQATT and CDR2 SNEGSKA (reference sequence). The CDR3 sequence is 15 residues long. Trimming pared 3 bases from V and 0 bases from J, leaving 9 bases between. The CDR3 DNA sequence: TGCAGTGCTAGCGTCGGGGGCTCCTATAATTCACCCCTCCACTTT. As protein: CSASVGGSYNSPLHF.

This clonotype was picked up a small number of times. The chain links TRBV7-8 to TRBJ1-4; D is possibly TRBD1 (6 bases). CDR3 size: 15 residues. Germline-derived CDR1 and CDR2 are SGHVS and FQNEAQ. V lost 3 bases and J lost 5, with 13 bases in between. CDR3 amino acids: CASSLQQGRNEKLFF. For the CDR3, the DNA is TGTGCCAGCAGCTTGCAGCAGGGGAGGAATGAAAAACTGTTTTTT.

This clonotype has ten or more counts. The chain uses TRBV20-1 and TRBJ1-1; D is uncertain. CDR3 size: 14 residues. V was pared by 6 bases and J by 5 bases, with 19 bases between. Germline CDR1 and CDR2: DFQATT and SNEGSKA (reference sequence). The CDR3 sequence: CSAEPQALGTEAFF. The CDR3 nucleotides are TGCAGTGCCGAGCCCCAGGCCCTGGGGACTGAAGCTTTCTTT.

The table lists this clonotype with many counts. The CDR3 protein is CASSLVRANSPLHF. The DNA for the CDR3 is TGTGCCAGCAGCTTGGTCAGGGCGAATTCACCCCTCCACTTT. The rearrangement joins TRBV7-2 to TRBJ1-6, with D possibly being TRBD1 (5 bases). V was cut by 3 bases and J by 7 bases, with 10 bases left in between. The germline V gene has CDR1 SGHTA and CDR2 FQGNSA. The CDR3 has 14 residues.

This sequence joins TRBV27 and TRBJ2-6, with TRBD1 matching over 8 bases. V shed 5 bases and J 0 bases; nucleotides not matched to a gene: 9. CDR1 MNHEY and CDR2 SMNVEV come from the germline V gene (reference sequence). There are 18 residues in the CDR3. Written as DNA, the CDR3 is TGTGCCAGCAGTCCTAGACAGGGGCGAACCTCTGGGGCCAACGTCCTGACTTTC. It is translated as CASSPRQGRTSGANVLTF.

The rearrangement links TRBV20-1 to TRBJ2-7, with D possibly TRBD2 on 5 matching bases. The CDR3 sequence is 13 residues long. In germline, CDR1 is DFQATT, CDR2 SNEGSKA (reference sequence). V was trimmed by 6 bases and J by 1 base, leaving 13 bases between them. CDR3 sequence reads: CSAQDSLSYEQYF. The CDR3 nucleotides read TGCAGTGCCCAGGACTCTCTTTCCTACGAGCAGTACTTC.

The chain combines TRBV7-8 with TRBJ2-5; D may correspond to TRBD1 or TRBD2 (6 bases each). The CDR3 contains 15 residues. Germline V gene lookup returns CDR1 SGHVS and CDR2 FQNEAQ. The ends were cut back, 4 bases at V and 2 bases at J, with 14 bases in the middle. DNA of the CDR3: TGTGCCAGCAGCTCCATGAAGGGGGGACAAGAGACCCAGTACTTC. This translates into CASSSMKGGQETQYF.

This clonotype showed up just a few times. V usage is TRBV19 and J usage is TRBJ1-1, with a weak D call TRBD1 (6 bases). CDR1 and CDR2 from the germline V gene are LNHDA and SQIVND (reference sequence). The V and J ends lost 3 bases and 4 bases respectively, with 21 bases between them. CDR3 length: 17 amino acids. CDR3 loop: CASSILPGTIGRTEAFF. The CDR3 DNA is TGTGCCAGTAGTATTTTGCCTGGGACAATCGGTCGCACTGAAGCTTTCTTT.

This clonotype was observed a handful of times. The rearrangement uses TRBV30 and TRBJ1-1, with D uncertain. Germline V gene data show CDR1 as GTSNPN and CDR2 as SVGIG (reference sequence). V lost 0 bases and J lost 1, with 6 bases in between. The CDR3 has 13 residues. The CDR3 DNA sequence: TGTGCCTGGAGTGTCCAGAGGAACACTGAAGCTTTCTTT. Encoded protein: CAWSVQRNTEAFF. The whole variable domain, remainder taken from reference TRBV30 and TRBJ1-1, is SQTIHQWPATLVQPVGSPLSLECTVEGTSNPNLYWYRQAAGRGLQLLFYSVGIGQISSEVPQNLSASRPQDRQFILSSKKLLLSDSGFYLCAWSVQRNTEAFFGQGTRLTVV.

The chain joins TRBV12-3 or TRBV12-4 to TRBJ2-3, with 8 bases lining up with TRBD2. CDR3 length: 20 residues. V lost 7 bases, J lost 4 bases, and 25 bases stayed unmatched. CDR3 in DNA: TGTGCCAGCATTGTGGGTAATCTCGCGGGAGGTCATCTTGCACCAGATACGCAGTATTTT. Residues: CASIVGNLAGGHLAPDTQYF.

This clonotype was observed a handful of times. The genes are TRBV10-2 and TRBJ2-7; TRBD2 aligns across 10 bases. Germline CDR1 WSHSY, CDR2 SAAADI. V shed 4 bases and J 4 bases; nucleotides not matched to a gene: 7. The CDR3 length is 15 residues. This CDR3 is CASSVFGTSEYEQYF. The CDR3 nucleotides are TGCGCCAGCAGTGTTTTTGGGACTAGCGAATACGAGCAGTACTTC.

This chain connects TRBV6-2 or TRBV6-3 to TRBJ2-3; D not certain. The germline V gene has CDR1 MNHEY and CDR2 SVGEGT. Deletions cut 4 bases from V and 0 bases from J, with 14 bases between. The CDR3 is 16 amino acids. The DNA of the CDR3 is TGTGCCAGCAGTTTGGCTCGCTTTGGGAGCACAGATACGCAGTATTTT. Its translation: CASSLARFGSTDTQYF.

The CDR3 protein is CARGGPNYGYTF. The CDR3 DNA sequence: TGTGCCAGGGGGGGCCCTAACTATGGCTACACCTTC. The chain has TRBV28 and TRBJ1-2, with a weak D call TRBD1 (6 bases). Per germline, CDR1 MDHEN and CDR2 SYDVKM. V lost 9 bases, J lost 0 bases, and 8 bases lay in between. The CDR3 is made up of 12 amino acids.

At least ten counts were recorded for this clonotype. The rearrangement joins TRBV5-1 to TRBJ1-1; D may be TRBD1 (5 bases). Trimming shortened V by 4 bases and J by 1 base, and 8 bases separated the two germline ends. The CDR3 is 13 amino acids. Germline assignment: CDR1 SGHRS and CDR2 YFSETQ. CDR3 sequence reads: CASSVGTNTEAFF. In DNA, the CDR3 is TGCGCCAGCAGCGTCGGGACGAACACTGAAGCTTTCTTT.

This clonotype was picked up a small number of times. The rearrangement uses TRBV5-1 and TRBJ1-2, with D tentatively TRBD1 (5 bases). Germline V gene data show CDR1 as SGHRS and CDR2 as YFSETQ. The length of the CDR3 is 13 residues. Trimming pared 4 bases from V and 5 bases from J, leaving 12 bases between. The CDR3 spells CASSGEGRYGYTF. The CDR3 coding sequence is TGCGCCAGCAGCGGCGAGGGACGTTATGGCTACACCTTC. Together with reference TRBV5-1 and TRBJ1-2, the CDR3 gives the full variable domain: KAGVTQTPRYLIKTRGQQVTLSCSPISGHRSVSWYQQTPGQGLQFLFEYFSETQRNKGNFPGRFSGRQFSNSRSEMNVSTLELGDSALYLCASSGEGRYGYTFGSGTRLTVV.

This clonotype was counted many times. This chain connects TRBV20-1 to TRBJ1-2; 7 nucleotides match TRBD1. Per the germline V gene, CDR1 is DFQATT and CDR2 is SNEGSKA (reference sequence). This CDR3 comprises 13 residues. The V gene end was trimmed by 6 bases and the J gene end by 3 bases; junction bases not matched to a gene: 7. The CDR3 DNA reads TGCAGTGCCCAACAGGGGCTCGACTATGGCTACACCTTC. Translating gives CSAQQGLDYGYTF.

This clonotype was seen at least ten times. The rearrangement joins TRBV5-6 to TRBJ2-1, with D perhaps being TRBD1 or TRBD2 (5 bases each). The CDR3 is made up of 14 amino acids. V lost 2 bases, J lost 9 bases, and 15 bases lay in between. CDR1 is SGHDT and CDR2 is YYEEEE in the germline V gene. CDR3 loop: CASSFGASMPEQFF. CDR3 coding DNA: TGTGCCAGCAGCTTTGGGGCTAGCATGCCTGAGCAGTTCTTC.

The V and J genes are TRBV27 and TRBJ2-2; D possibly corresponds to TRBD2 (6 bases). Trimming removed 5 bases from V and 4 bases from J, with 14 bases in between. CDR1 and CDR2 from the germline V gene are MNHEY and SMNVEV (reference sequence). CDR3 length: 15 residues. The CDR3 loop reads CASSPRRGATGELFF. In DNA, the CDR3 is TGTGCCAGCAGTCCGCGACGCGGGGCCACCGGGGAGCTGTTTTTT.

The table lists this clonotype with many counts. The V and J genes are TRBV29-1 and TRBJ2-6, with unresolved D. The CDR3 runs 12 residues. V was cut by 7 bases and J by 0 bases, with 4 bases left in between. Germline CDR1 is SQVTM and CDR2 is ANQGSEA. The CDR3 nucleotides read TGCAGCGCCCTCTCTGGGGCCAACGTCCTGACTTTC. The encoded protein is CSALSGANVLTF.

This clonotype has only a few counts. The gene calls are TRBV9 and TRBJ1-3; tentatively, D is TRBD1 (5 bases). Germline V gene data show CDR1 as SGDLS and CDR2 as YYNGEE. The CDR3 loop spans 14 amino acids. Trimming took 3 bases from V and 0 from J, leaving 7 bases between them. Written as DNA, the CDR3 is TGTGCCAGCAGCGACAGGACCTCTGGAAACACCATATATTTT. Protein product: CASSDRTSGNTIYF. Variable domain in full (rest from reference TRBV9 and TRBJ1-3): DSGVTQTPKHLITATGQRVTLRCSPRSGDLSVYWYQQSLDQGLQFLIQYYNGEERAKGNILERFSAQQFPDLHSELNLSSLELGDSALYFCASSDRTSGNTIYFGEGSWLTVV.

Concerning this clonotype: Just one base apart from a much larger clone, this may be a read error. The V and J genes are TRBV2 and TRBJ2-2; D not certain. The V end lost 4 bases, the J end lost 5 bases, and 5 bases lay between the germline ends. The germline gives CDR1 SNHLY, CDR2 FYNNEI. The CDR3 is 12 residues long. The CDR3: CASSGVTGELFF. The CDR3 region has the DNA TGTGCCAGCAGTGGGGTGACCGGGGAGCTGTTTTTT.

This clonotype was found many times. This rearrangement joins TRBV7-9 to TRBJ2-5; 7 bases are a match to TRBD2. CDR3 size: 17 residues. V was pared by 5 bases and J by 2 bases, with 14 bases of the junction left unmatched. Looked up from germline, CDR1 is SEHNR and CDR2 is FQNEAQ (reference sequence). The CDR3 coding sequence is TGTGCCAGCAGCGGTGAGACTAGCAGAAACACGCAAGAGACCCAGTACTTC. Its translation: CASSGETSRNTQETQYF.

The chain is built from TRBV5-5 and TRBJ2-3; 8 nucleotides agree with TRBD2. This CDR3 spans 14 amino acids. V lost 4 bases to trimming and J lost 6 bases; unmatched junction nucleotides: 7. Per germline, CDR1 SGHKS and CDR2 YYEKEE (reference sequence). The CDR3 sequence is CASSATLAEDTQYF. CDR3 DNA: TGTGCCAGCAGCGCTACACTAGCGGAGGATACGCAGTATTTT.

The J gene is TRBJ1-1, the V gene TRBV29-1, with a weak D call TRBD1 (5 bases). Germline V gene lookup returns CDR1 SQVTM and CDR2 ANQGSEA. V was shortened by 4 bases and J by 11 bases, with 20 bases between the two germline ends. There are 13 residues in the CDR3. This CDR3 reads CSVAHRLDLSAFF. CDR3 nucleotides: TGCAGCGTTGCGCACAGGTTGGATCTATCGGCTTTCTTT. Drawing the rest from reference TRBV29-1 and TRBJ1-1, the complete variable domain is SAVISQKPSRDICQRGTSLTIQCQVDSQVTMMFWYRQQPGQSLTLIATANQGSEATYESGFVIDKFPISRPNLTFSTLTVSNMSPEDSSIYLCSVAHRLDLSAFFGQGTRLTVV.

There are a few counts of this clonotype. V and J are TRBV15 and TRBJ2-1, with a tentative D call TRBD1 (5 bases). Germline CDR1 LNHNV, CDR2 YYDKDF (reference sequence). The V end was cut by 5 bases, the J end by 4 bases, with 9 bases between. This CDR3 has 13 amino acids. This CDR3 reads CATSYRLYNEQFF. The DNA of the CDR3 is TGTGCCACCAGCTACAGGCTATACAATGAGCAGTTCTTC.

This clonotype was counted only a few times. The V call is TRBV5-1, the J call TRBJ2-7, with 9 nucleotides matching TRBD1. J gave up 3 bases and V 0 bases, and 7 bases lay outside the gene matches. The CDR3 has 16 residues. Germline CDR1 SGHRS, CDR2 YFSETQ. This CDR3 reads CASSLGNGQGFYEQYF. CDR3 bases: TGCGCCAGCAGCTTGGGTAATGGACAGGGGTTCTACGAGCAGTACTTC. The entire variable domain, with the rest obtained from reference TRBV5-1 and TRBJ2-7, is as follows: KAGVTQTPRYLIKTRGQQVTLSCSPISGHRSVSWYQQTPGQGLQFLFEYFSETQRNKGNFPGRFSGRQFSNSRSEMNVSTLELGDSALYLCASSLGNGQGFYEQYFGPGTRLTVT.